This T cell receptor beta chain originates from a study of pediatric ulcerative colitis. Clones were sequenced by immunoSEQ multiplex PCR, and TCRdb holds only the in-frame ones, with some missing. The sample lists about 60,000 clones, around 87% occurring once. In this sample, this clone turned up once. Sequenced sample: blood. This receptor was identified in a boy younger than 18 who was a control in a study of pediatric ulcerative colitis.

The CDR3 reads CASSQATDTQYF. CDR3 DNA: TGCGCCAGCAGCCAAGCCACAGATACGCAGTATTTT. The rearrangement uses TRBV4-3 and TRBJ2-3; D not resolved. Germline assignment: CDR1 LGHNA and CDR2 YSLEER. The CDR3 has 12 amino acids. With 1 base removed from V and 2 bases from J, the gap between germline ends came to 1 base.